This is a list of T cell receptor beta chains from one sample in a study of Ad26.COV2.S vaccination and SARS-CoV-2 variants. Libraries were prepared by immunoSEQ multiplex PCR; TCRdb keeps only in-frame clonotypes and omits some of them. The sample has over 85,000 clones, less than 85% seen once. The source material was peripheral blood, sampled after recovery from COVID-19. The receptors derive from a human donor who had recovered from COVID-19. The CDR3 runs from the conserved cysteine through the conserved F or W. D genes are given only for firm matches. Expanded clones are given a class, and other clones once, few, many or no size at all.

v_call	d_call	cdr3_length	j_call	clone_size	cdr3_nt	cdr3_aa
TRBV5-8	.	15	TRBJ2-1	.	TGTGCCAGCAGCCCCCTCGTCAGGGTTTACAATGAGCAGTTCTTC	CASSPLVRVYNEQFF
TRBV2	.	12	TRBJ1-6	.	TGTGCCAGCAGGCGCCGGGGATCACCCCTCCACTTT	CASRRRGSPLHF
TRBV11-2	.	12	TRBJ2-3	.	TGTGCCAGCAGCTTCCCCTCGGGTACGCAGTATTTT	CASSFPSGTQYF
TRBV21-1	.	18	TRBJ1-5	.	TGTGCCAGCAGCAAAGCGGCAGGGGGCTATCGTTGGGAACAGCCCCAGCATTTT	CASSKAAGGYRWEQPQHF
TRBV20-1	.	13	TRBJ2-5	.	TGCAGTGCTAGTGGAGTCAATCAAGAGACCCAGTACTTC	CSASGVNQETQYF
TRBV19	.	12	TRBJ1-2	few	TGTGCCAGTGGAACAGGGTTTACGCGGTACACCTTC	CASGTGFTRYTF
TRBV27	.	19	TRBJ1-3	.	TGTGCCAGCAGTCCGCCATTTAGGCGGGACACGGCCTCTGGAAACACCATATATTTT	CASSPPFRRDTASGNTIYF
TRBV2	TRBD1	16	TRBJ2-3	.	TGTGCCAGCAGTGGGGACAGGGGGCGAGTCACAGATACGCAGTATTTT	CASSGDRGRVTDTQYF
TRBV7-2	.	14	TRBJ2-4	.	TGTGCCAGCGGATTGGCAGGAGCCAAAAACATTCAGTACTTC	CASGLAGAKNIQYF
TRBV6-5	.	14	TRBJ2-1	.	TGTGCCAGCAGTTACGGGACACATTACAATGAGCAGTTCTTC	CASSYGTHYNEQFF
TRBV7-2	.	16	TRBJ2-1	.	TGTGCCAGCAGCTTAGAGGGATCCACCGGATACAATGAGCAGTTCTTC	CASSLEGSTGYNEQFF
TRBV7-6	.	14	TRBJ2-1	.	TGTGCCAGCAGCTTAGATCGCGGGTCCAATGAGCAGTTCTTC	CASSLDRGSNEQFF
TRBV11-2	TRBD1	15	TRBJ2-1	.	TGTGCCAGCAGCTCCGGACAGGGCTCCTACAATGAGCAGTTCTTC	CASSSGQGSYNEQFF
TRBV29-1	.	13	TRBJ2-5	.	TGCAGCGCCTCCGGGAGTCGAGGGGAGACCCAGTACTTC	CSASGSRGETQYF
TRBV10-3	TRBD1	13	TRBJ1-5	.	TGTGCCACCCGGGACAGGGACGGTCAGCCCCAGCATTTT	CATRDRDGQPQHF
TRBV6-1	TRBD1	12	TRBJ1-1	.	TGTGCCAGCAGTGACAACACAGGGGTGGCTTTCTTT	CASSDNTGVAFF
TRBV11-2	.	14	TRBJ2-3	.	TGTGCCAGCAGGAGGACGGGGGGCACAGATACGCAGTATTTT	CASRRTGGTDTQYF
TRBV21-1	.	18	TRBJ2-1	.	TGTGCCAGCAGCCAAGGAGCGGGTGGGACTAGCGAGTACAATGAGCAGTTCTTC	CASSQGAGGTSEYNEQFF
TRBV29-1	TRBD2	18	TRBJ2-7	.	TGCAGCGCGGCTACTAGCGGGAGGTCCCATATAAGCTCCTACGAGCAGTACTTC	CSAATSGRSHISSYEQYF
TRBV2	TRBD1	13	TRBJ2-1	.	TGTGCCAGCAGGACAGGGGTACCGAATGAGCAGTTCTTC	CASRTGVPNEQFF
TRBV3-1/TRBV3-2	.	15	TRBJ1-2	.	TGTGCCAGCAGCCAAACCCGGTGGGGGGGCGGTGGCTACACCTTC	CASSQTRWGGGGYTF
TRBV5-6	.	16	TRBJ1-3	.	TGTGCCAGCAGCTTGACAAGGACAGAGGCTGGAAACACCATATATTTT	CASSLTRTEAGNTIYF
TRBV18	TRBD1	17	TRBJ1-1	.	TGTGCCAGCTCACCACCGGGACAGGGGGCGCGTAGCACTGAAGCTTTCTTT	CASSPPGQGARSTEAFF
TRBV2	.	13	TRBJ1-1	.	TGTGCCAGCAGCAGGACAGCGAACACTGAAGCTTTCTTT	CASSRTANTEAFF
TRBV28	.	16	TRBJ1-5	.	TGTGCCAGCAGTTTTGGGGGGGGCAGGGGAGGGCAGCCCCAGCATTTT	CASSFGGGRGGQPQHF
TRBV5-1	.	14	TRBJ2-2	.	TGCGCCAGCAGCTCACTTAGGGGCGTCGGGGAGCTGTTTTTT	CASSSLRGVGELFF
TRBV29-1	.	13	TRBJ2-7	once	TGCAGCGTTGGGCTGGGGCCCTCCTACGAGCAGTACTTC	CSVGLGPSYEQYF
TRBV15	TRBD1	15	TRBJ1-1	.	TGTGCCACCAGCCTAGTCGGACAGGTGGCCACTGAAGCTTTCTTT	CATSLVGQVATEAFF
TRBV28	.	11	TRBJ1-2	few	TGTGCCAGCAGTTCGGACGCACTTACAACCTTC	CASSSDALTTF
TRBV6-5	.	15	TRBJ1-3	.	TGTGCCAGCGGTCCCAGTGTTAGCTCTGGAAACACCATATATTTT	CASGPSVSSGNTIYF
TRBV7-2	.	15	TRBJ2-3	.	TGTGCCAGCAGCTCCTCCCCGGGTTTCACAGATACGCAGTATTTT	CASSSSPGFTDTQYF
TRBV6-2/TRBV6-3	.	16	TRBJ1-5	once	TGTGCCAGCAGTTATGCAGGGGCGAAATCCAGTCAGCCCCAGCATTTT	CASSYAGAKSSQPQHF
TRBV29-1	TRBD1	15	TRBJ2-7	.	TGCAGCGTTGAATCGGATAAACGGGCAGGGGGCGAGCAGTACTTC	CSVESDKRAGGEQYF
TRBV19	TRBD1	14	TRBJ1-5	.	TGTGCCAGTAGTGTACAGGGGGCCAATCAGCCCCAGCATTTT	CASSVQGANQPQHF
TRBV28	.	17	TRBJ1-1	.	TGTGCCAGCAGTTTATGGGCAGGAACTATCGAGGGCACTGAAGCTTTCTTT	CASSLWAGTIEGTEAFF
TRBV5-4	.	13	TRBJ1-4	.	TGTGCCAGCAGGACCGGCGGTAGTGAAAAACTGTTTTTT	CASRTGGSEKLFF
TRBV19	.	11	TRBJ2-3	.	TGTGCCAGTAGTAACACGGGGGCGCAGTATTTT	CASSNTGAQYF
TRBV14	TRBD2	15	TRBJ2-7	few	TGTGCCAGCAGCCAAGCCGCTAGCGGATTCTACGAGCAGTACTTC	CASSQAASGFYEQYF
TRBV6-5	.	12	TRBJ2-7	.	TGTGCCAGCAGTCCGGCCGAGGGACAGCAGTACTTC	CASSPAEGQQYF
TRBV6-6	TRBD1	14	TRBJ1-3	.	TGTGCCATTTCTCAGGGGGTTTTTGGAAACACCATATATTTT	CAISQGVFGNTIYF
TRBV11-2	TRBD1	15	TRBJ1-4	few	TGTGCCAGCAGCCCCACAGGGGGGTCTCGCCAAAAACTGTTTTTT	CASSPTGGSRQKLFF
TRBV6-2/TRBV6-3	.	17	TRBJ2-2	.	TGTGCCAGCAGTTACACCTTGGACAGCCCGAACACCGGGGAGCTGTTTTTT	CASSYTLDSPNTGELFF
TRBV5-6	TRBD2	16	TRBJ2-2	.	TGTGCCAGCAGCCAACAGCGGGAGCTGTACACCGGGGAGCTGTTTTTT	CASSQQRELYTGELFF